A selection of T cell receptor beta chains follows, all from one sample in a study of blood T cell repertoires in COVID-19. Only in-frame clones appear in the TCRdb table, and some are missing; sequencing was by immunoSEQ multiplex PCR. The sample lists 350,000 to 450,000 clones; more than 85% were seen once. Sequencing was done on a sample of PBMCs or T cells enriched from blood (not recorded which). The receptors were sampled from a woman in her forties who had been exposed to COVID-19. CDR3s include the opening cysteine and the closing phenylalanine or tryptophan. A D gene is named only where the DNA matches it firmly. Some rows mark clone size as missing; the rest say once, few, many or name a class of expanded clone.

NA	TRBJ2-3	TRBV27	TRBD2	CASSRRGGRGDTDTQYF	TGTGCCAGCAGTCGCCGGGGTGGGCGGGGGGACACAGATACGCAGTATTTT
NA	TRBJ1-1	TRBV12-5	NA	CASGLTSGRDTEAFF	TGTGCTAGTGGTTTGACCTCTGGCAGGGACACTGAAGCTTTCTTT
NA	TRBJ1-4	TRBV2	TRBD1	CASTRDRGRNEKLFF	TGTGCCAGCACGAGAGACAGGGGGCGAAATGAAAAACTGTTTTTT
few	TRBJ1-3	TRBV5-1	TRBD1	CASRTGLAGNTIYF	TGCGCCAGCAGGACAGGGTTGGCTGGAAACACCATATATTTT
NA	TRBJ1-1	TRBV7-2	NA	CASTRQRNTEAFF	TGTGCCAGCACCCGACAGAGGAACACTGAAGCTTTCTTT
NA	TRBJ1-6	TRBV21-1	NA	CASSSPRDRGLGNSPLHF	TGTGCCAGCAGCTCCCCCCGGGACAGGGGGCTAGGTAATTCACCCCTCCACTTT
many	TRBJ1-2	TRBV5-4	NA	CASSLTDKTPYGYTF	TGTGCCAGCAGCTTGACAGACAAGACACCCTATGGCTACACCTTC
NA	TRBJ1-5	TRBV5-1	NA	CASSLGLGSNQPQHF	TGCGCCAGCAGTCTGGGCCTTGGGAGCAATCAGCCCCAGCATTTT
NA	TRBJ1-1	TRBV7-3	TRBD1	CASSLKGTGGTEAFF	TGTGCCAGCAGCTTAAAGGGGACAGGGGGCACTGAAGCTTTCTTT
NA	TRBJ1-5	TRBV2	TRBD1	CASRAAGTGANQPQHF	TGTGCCAGCAGAGCCGCCGGGACAGGGGCCAATCAGCCCCAGCATTTT
NA	TRBJ2-5	TRBV29-1	NA	CSVGSLVEETQYF	TGCAGCGTGGGGTCACTAGTGGAGGAGACCCAGTACTTC
NA	TRBJ1-2	TRBV21-1	NA	CASSHWTGYNYGYTF	TGTGCCAGCAGCCATTGGACAGGATACAACTATGGCTACACCTTC
NA	TRBJ2-4	TRBV29-1	TRBD2	CSVAPGASGSRIQYF	TGCAGCGTTGCCCCTGGGGCTAGCGGGAGTCGCATTCAGTACTTC
NA	TRBJ2-1	TRBV9	TRBD2	CASSVEGTSGKGEQFF	TGTGCCAGCAGCGTAGAAGGGACTAGCGGGAAGGGTGAGCAGTTCTTC
NA	TRBJ1-3	TRBV7-3	TRBD1	CASSREPGGGNTIYF	TGTGCCAGCAGCAGAGAACCAGGGGGCGGAAACACCATATATTTT
once	TRBJ1-4	TRBV29-1	TRBD1	CSVQTGTGREKLFF	TGCAGCGTCCAAACCGGGACAGGGAGAGAAAAACTGTTTTTT
NA	TRBJ1-4	TRBV6-4	TRBD1	CASSPGQGNEKLFF	TGTGCCAGCAGTCCGGGACAGGGAAATGAAAAACTGTTTTTT
NA	TRBJ1-2	TRBV2	NA	CASSDSGLSNYGYTF	TGTGCCAGCAGTGATTCCGGACTATCTAACTATGGCTACACCTTC
NA	TRBJ2-7	TRBV14	NA	CASSQDTTVDEQYF	TGTGCCAGCAGCCAGGACACTACCGTTGACGAGCAGTACTTC
few	TRBJ1-2	TRBV29-1	NA	CSVDNGYTF	TGCAGCGTTGACAATGGCTACACCTTC
NA	TRBJ1-2	TRBV19	TRBD1	CASSPQDRAYGYTF	TGTGCCAGTAGTCCCCAAGACAGGGCCTATGGCTACACCTTC
NA	TRBJ2-5	TRBV6-5	TRBD2	CASIAGVVETQYF	TGTGCCAGCATAGCGGGAGTGGTGGAGACCCAGTACTTC
NA	TRBJ2-2	TRBV5-1	TRBD2	CASSTGTSGPGGELFF	TGCGCCAGCAGCACAGGGACTAGCGGGCCGGGCGGGGAGCTGTTTTTT
NA	TRBJ2-1	TRBV27	TRBD2	CASSLVSETSGMDEQFF	TGTGCCAGCAGTCTCGTTTCCGAGACCAGCGGGATGGATGAGCAGTTCTTC
NA	TRBJ2-1	TRBV5-4	TRBD2	CASTSSGRGYNEQFF	TGTGCCAGCACCTCCTCGGGGCGGGGGTACAATGAGCAGTTCTTC
NA	TRBJ1-2	TRBV19	TRBD1	CATGLLTGSNGYTF	TGTGCCACCGGATTGCTGACAGGGTCTAATGGCTACACCTTC
NA	TRBJ1-5	TRBV10-2	NA	CASSARQRDQPQHF	TGCGCCAGCAGTGCTCGGCAGCGGGATCAGCCCCAGCATTTT
NA	TRBJ1-1	TRBV7-3	NA	CASTLAPQGNTEAFF	TGTGCCAGCACCCTGGCCCCGCAGGGGAACACTGAAGCTTTCTTT